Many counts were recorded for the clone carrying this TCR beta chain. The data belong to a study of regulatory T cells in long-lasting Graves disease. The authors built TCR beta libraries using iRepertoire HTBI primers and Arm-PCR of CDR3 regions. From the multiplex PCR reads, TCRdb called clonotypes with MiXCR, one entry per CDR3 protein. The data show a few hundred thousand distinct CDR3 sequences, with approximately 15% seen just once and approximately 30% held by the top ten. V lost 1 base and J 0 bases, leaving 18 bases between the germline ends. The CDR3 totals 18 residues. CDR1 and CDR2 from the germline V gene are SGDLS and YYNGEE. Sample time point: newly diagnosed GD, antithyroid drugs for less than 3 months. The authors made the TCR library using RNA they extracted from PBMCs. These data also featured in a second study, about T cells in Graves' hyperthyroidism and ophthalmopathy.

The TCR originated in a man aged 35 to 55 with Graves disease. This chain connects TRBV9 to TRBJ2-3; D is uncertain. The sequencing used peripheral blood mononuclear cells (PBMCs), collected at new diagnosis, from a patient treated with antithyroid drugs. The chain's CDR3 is CASSVSSGWTTSTDTQYF. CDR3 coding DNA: TGTGCCAGCAGCGTATCGTCAGGTTGGACGACTAGCACAGATACGCAGTATTTT.